This TCR beta chain comes out of a study of identical twins. From the 5' RACE reads, TCRdb called clonotypes with MiXCR, one entry per CDR3 protein. The sample has just under 650,000 distinct CDR3 sequences, around 7.4% seen once. This clonotype occurred many times. The germline V and J ends were trimmed by 0 bases and 0 bases, with 12 bases remaining between them. Germline V gives CDR1 SGHRS, CDR2 YFSETQ. This CDR3 is built from 16 residues. This same sample was also taken into another study, of yellow fever vaccine responses in identical twins.

This TCR derives from a woman in her late teens or twenties in good health. The sequenced material came from PBMCs. The genes are TRBV5-1 and TRBJ1-1; D is ambiguous. The CDR3 DNA is TGCGCCAGCAGCTTGGGGGGTGACGCGGTGAACACTGAAGCTTTCTTT. Translated: CASSLGGDAVNTEAFF.